Following are 32 T cell receptor beta chains from one sample sequenced in a study of identical twins' blood T cells. TCRdb reprocessed the 5' RACE reads with MiXCR, giving one entry per CDR3 protein. The sample consists of about 370,000 distinct CDR3 sequences, 25% to 35% of them appearing once. Input material: PBMCs. The origin of the receptors is a woman aged 18 to 55 in good health.

The chain links TRBV5-1 to TRBJ2-2; D is possibly TRBD1 (6 bases). From germline, CDR1 is SGHRS and CDR2 YFSETQ. CDR3 length: 14 residues. V shed 4 bases and J shed 1 base, with 8 bases lying between them. CDR3 nucleotide sequence: TGCGCCAGCAGCGAGACAGGGAACACCGGGGAGCTGTTTTTT. Its translation: CASSETGNTGELFF.

The V call is TRBV29-1, the J call TRBJ1-2; D not resolved. Trimming took off 3 bases at V and 2 bases at J, with 13 bases between the two ends. Germline loops: CDR1 SQVTM, CDR2 ANQGSEA. The CDR3 is 14 residues long. The CDR3 sequence: CSVDIAKSNYGYTF. CDR3 coding DNA: TGCAGCGTTGATATTGCTAAATCAAACTATGGCTACACCTTC.

The J gene is TRBJ1-2, the V gene TRBV12-3 or TRBV12-4; D is perhaps TRBD1 (5 bases). This CDR3 is built from 15 residues. The V and J ends lost 5 bases and 7 bases respectively, with 20 bases between them. CDR3 bases: TGTGCCAGCAGTCCTACCGGGACTCCACCGGGTGGCTACACCTTC. Translating it yields CASSPTGTPPGGYTF.

Many counts were recorded for this clonotype. The J gene is TRBJ1-1, the V gene TRBV18; no reliable D call. V lost 5 bases, J lost 4 bases, and 11 bases lay in between. Germline values: CDR1 KGHSH, CDR2 LQKENI. The CDR3 extends over 13 amino acids. CDR3 protein: CASSASSPTEAFF. The CDR3 DNA reads as TGTGCCAGCTCAGCGAGCAGCCCCACTGAAGCTTTCTTT.

With regard to this clonotype: Germline and junction disagree at one end, which may indicate a read error. The V gene is TRBV5-1, the J gene TRBJ1-2; D uncertain. From germline, CDR1 is SGHRS and CDR2 YFSETQ. This CDR3 has 12 amino acids. This CDR3 is CTSGKTNYGYTF. CDR3 coding DNA: TGCACCAGCGGGAAAACTAACTATGGCTACACCTTC. Combining the CDR3 with reference TRBV5-1 and TRBJ1-2 gives the whole variable domain KAGVTQTPRYLIKTRGQQVTLSCSPISGHRSVSWYQQTPGQGLQFLFEYFSETQRNKGNFPGRFSGRQFSNSRSEMNVSTLELGDSALYLCTSGKTNYGYTFGSGTRLTVV.

This chain joins TRBV18 and TRBJ1-1; D not resolved. The CDR3 runs to 13 residues. Per germline, CDR1 KGHSH and CDR2 LQKENI. Trimming cost V 0 bases and J 4 bases, with 6 bases left between them. DNA of the CDR3: TGTGCCAGCTCACCACCGTTACTCACTGAAGCTTTCTTT. Translating gives CASSPPLLTEAFF. Using reference TRBV18 and TRBJ1-1 for the parts outside the CDR3, the full variable domain is NAGVMQNPRHLVRRRGQEARLRCSPMKGHSHVYWYRQLPEEGLKFMVYLQKENIIDESGMPKERFSAEFPKEGPSILRIQQVVRGDSAAYFCASSPPLLTEAFFGQGTRLTVV.

The genes are TRBV6-1 and TRBJ1-3, with a weak D call TRBD1 (5 bases). This CDR3 has 16 residues. The ends were cut back, 5 bases at V and 4 bases at J, with 18 bases in the middle. Per the germline V gene, CDR1 is MNHNS and CDR2 is SASEGT. The CDR3 region is CASSTIQGPGGNTIYF. The CDR3 DNA reads as TGTGCCAGCAGTACCATCCAGGGCCCCGGAGGAAACACCATATATTTT.

In DNA, the CDR3 is TGTGCCGACGAACAGTGCTGGTTTTCGTACGAGCAGTACTTC. Protein: CADEQCWFSYEQYF. This rearrangement joins TRBV5-6 to TRBJ2-7; unclear D gene. The CDR3 totals 14 residues. CDR1 and CDR2 (germline): SGHDT, YYEEEE. The germline V and J ends were trimmed by 10 bases and 4 bases, with 21 bases remaining between them.

Concerning this clonotype itself: A much larger clone lies a single base off, so this may be a read error. The V call is TRBV29-1, the J call TRBJ1-1; unclear D gene. V lost 6 bases and J lost 1, with 9 bases in between. The CDR3 extends over 12 amino acids. Germline V gene sequence: CDR1 SQVTM, CDR2 ANQGSEA. This CDR3 is CSVGRGNTEAFF. The CDR3 nucleotides read TGCAGCGTAGGACGGGGGAACACTGAAGCTTTCTTT.

This sequence joins TRBV13 and TRBJ1-1; D not resolved. V lost 8 bases and J lost 8, with 18 bases in between. The CDR3 totals 13 residues. The germline V gene encodes CDR1 PRHDT and CDR2 FYEKMQ (reference sequence). CDR3 bases: TGTGCCAGCCAAATCGGCGGTGGTTTCGAAGCTTTCTTT. Protein product: CASQIGGGFEAFF.

As to this clonotype: Given the absence of the conserved phenylalanine or tryptophan at the CDR3 end, a read error is likely. This sequence joins TRBV3-1 and TRBJ1-2; D is possibly TRBD1 (5 bases). The ends were cut back, 1 base at V and 7 bases at J, with 13 bases in the middle. The germline V gene encodes CDR1 LGHDT and CDR2 YNNKEL (reference sequence). There are 14 residues in the CDR3. CDR3 sequence: CASSQGQLGGGYTL. DNA of the CDR3: TGTGCCAGCAGCCAAGGACAGTTGGGCGGTGGCTACACCTTA.

The gene calls are TRBV3-1 and TRBJ1-1; no clear D gene. V lost 1 base and J lost 6, with 15 bases in between. This CDR3 contains 15 residues. The germline V gene encodes CDR1 LGHDT and CDR2 YNNKEL (reference sequence). CDR3 in DNA: TGTGCCAGCAGCCAAGCTCCCACGAGTGTAGCTGAAGCTTTCTTT. Translation gives CASSQAPTSVAEAFF.

The chain recombines TRBV27 with TRBJ1-6; no firm D call. V gave up 2 bases and J gave up 2 bases, with 1 base separating them. The CDR3 extends over 13 amino acids. Germline V CDR1 and CDR2: MNHEY, SMNVEV (reference sequence). CDR3 in amino acids: CASSLTYNSPLHF. Written as DNA, the CDR3 is TGTGCCAGCAGTTTAACCTATAATTCACCCCTCCACTTT.

This clonotype showed up just once. CDR3 amino acids: CASSISQSQSTEAFF. Written as DNA, the CDR3 is TGCGCCAGCAGCATAAGCCAGAGCCAGAGTACTGAAGCTTTCTTT. This chain uses TRBV5-1 with TRBJ1-1; no reliable D call. CDR3 length: 15 residues. Looked up from germline, CDR1 is SGHRS and CDR2 is YFSETQ. Trimming pared 4 bases from V and 5 bases from J, leaving 18 bases between.

This clonotype was detected ten times or more. The gene calls are TRBV6-1 and TRBJ2-5; the D gene is possibly TRBD2 (6 bases). Per germline, CDR1 MNHNS and CDR2 SASEGT. Trimming left V 1 base short and J 7 bases short, with 13 bases between. The CDR3 totals 14 residues. CDR3 region: CASSEEAGTGTQYF. CDR3 nucleotides: TGTGCCAGCAGTGAAGAGGCGGGAACGGGGACCCAGTACTTC.

This chain joins TRBV18 and TRBJ2-7, with D perhaps TRBD1 (5 bases). Trimming left V 10 bases short and J 2 bases short, with 15 bases between. CDR3 size: 13 residues. From germline, CDR1 is KGHSH and CDR2 LQKENI. The CDR3 DNA reads TGTGCCACCAATCTAGGGGTGCCCTACGAGCAGTACTTC. Translating gives CATNLGVPYEQYF.

The gene calls are TRBV12-3 or TRBV12-4 and TRBJ2-2; D gene unclear. The CDR3 is 14 amino acids. With 3 bases removed from V and 3 bases from J, the gap between germline ends came to 8 bases. The CDR3 here is CASSFGQHTGELFF. DNA of the CDR3: TGTGCCAGCAGTTTCGGGCAGCACACCGGGGAGCTGTTTTTT.

This clonotype was counted between two and nine times. This sequence joins TRBV27 and TRBJ2-1; possible D gene TRBD2, 6 bases. CDR1 is MNHEY and CDR2 is SMNVEV in the germline V gene (reference sequence). V lost 4 bases and J 4 bases, leaving 11 bases between the germline ends. This CDR3 contains 14 residues. The CDR3: CASSSRLGYNEQFF. The CDR3 bases are TGTGCCAGCAGTTCCCGACTAGGGTACAATGAGCAGTTCTTC.

A note on this clonotype: At one boundary the junction diverges from the germline segment, which might be a read error. The chain carries TRBV29-1 and TRBJ2-2, with D perhaps TRBD1 (6 bases). The V gene's germline CDR1 is SQVTM and CDR2 ANQGSEA. This CDR3 has 11 amino acids. The CDR3 sequence is CGVLDRNELFF. The CDR3 nucleotides read TGCGGCGTCCTTGACAGGAATGAGCTGTTTTTT.

This clonotype was counted many times. The chain carries TRBV20-1 and TRBJ2-3; tentatively, D is TRBD1 or TRBD2 (6 bases each). The V gene lost 2 bases and the J gene lost 6 bases, with 15 bases spanning the gap. This CDR3 has 14 amino acids. The germline gives CDR1 DFQATT, CDR2 SNEGSKA (reference sequence). Here the CDR3 reads CSARHGGGWDTQYF. Written as DNA, the CDR3 is TGCAGTGCTAGACATGGAGGGGGATGGGATACGCAGTATTTT.

The chain recombines TRBV10-3 with TRBJ2-7; 8 bases match TRBD1. This CDR3 contains 15 residues. Germline V gene sequence: CDR1 ENHRY, CDR2 SYGVKD. V dropped 6 bases and J dropped 3; count of bases not matched to a gene: 10. In nucleotides, the CDR3 is TGTGCCATCAGCCTTGGACAGGGTCCAGACTACGAGCAGTACTTC. Its protein is CAISLGQGPDYEQYF.

This clonotype showed up just a few times. The chain uses TRBV29-1 and TRBJ2-1; 13 nucleotides line up with TRBD2. The CDR3 has 16 residues. J lost 4 bases, V lost 7 bases, and 10 bases had no gene match. CDR1 and CDR2 (germline): SQVTM, ANQGSEA. CDR3 region: CSARILAGGLYNEQFF. The CDR3 DNA is TGCAGCGCCCGGATACTAGCGGGGGGGCTGTACAATGAGCAGTTCTTC.

This clonotype was seen at least ten times. The gene calls are TRBV10-3 and TRBJ1-1, with 7 bases matching TRBD1. The CDR3 has 15 residues. With V trimmed by 7 bases and J by 0 bases, 8 bases remained unmatched. The germline V gene encodes CDR1 ENHRY and CDR2 SYGVKD. The CDR3, as DNA: TGTGCCATCACTCCTACCGGGACAGTGAACACTGAAGCTTTCTTT. Translation gives CAITPTGTVNTEAFF.

The V and J genes are TRBV2 and TRBJ2-7; either TRBD1 or TRBD2 may fit D (6 bases each). V lost 6 bases and J 2 bases, leaving 20 bases between the germline ends. The CDR3 is 16 residues long. CDR1 and CDR2 (germline): SNHLY, FYNNEI. CDR3 DNA: TGTGCCAGCAGCCTACAGGGCGGGACACTCACCTACGAGCAGTACTTC. This codes for CASSLQGGTLTYEQYF.

The V and J genes are TRBV20-1 and TRBJ2-5, with D perhaps being TRBD1 or TRBD2 (5 bases each). V shed 3 bases and J shed 1 base, with 12 bases lying between them. This CDR3 is built from 14 residues. Germline V gives CDR1 DFQATT, CDR2 SNEGSKA (reference sequence). The CDR3 region is CSASHRDGQETQYF. As DNA, the CDR3 is TGCAGTGCTAGTCACCGGGACGGCCAAGAGACCCAGTACTTC.

In its sample, this clonotype was seen many times. The rearrangement uses TRBV9 and TRBJ1-2; D uncertain. Trimming pared 7 bases from V and 4 bases from J, leaving 11 bases between. Per the germline V gene, CDR1 is SGDLS and CDR2 is YYNGEE. CDR3 length: 12 residues. DNA of the CDR3: TGTGCCAGCGGGCGGCAGGCCTATGGCTACACCTTC. As protein: CASGRQAYGYTF.

This clonotype was counted a few times. The chain carries TRBV6-1 and TRBJ1-5; the D is unclear. V lost 4 bases, J lost 7 bases, and 11 bases lay in between. CDR3 size: 13 residues. Germline-derived CDR1 and CDR2 are MNHNS and SASEGT. In nucleotides, the CDR3 is TGTGCCAGCAGTGCGGAGGTCATACAGCCCCAGCATTTT. Its translation is CASSAEVIQPQHF.

The genes are TRBV29-1 and TRBJ1-1; 10 nucleotides line up with TRBD1. Germline loops: CDR1 SQVTM, CDR2 ANQGSEA. V dropped 3 bases and J dropped 6; count of bases not matched to a gene: 13. The CDR3 is 16 residues long. The CDR3 here is CSVDSPGQGLSSEAFF. CDR3 in DNA: TGCAGCGTTGATTCCCCGGGACAGGGGCTGTCGTCTGAAGCTTTCTTT.

The V gene is TRBV5-1, the J gene TRBJ2-7; 7 bases agree with TRBD1. CDR3 size: 15 residues. Germline CDR1 reads SGHRS; CDR2 reads YFSETQ. Germline trimming cut 6 bases from V and 0 bases from J; bases unmatched to any gene: 9. The CDR3 region has the DNA TGCGCCAGCAAAGGACGGGACAGTGTCTCCTACGAGCAGTACTTC. Amino acid sequence: CASKGRDSVSYEQYF.

The chain has TRBV7-2 and TRBJ2-1, with no clear D. V lost 4 bases to trimming and J lost 9 bases, with 13 bases between them. Germline CDR1 SGHTA, CDR2 FQGNSA. The CDR3 runs to 13 residues. The CDR3 spells CASSYSGVIEQFF. The CDR3 DNA reads as TGTGCCAGCAGCTACTCCGGAGTGATTGAGCAGTTCTTC.

This clonotype came up many times. The chain combines TRBV6-2 or TRBV6-3 with TRBJ1-1, with D maybe TRBD1 (5 bases). Trimming removed 5 bases from V and 4 bases from J, with 20 bases in between. Germline loops: CDR1 MNHEY, CDR2 SVGEGT. The CDR3 runs 16 residues. DNA for the CDR3: TGTGCCAGCAGTCCCCTGGGAAGGGGTGGAGGCACTGAAGCTTTCTTT. This sequence encodes CASSPLGRGGGTEAFF.

This clonotype was found a few times. Here the CDR3 reads CASSSGLAGGDEQFF. The DNA of the CDR3 is TGTGCCAGCAGTTCGGGACTAGCGGGAGGGGATGAGCAGTTCTTC. The rearrangement joins TRBV12-3 or TRBV12-4 to TRBJ2-1, with 16 bases identical to TRBD2. The CDR3 contains 15 residues. The junction had 2 bases not matched to a gene; V was cut back by 4 bases and J by 8 bases.